These 23 T cell receptor beta chains were all obtained from the same sample, sequenced in a study of spatial heterogeneity in lung cancer. TCRdb passed the 5' RACE reads through MiXCR, listing each CDR3 protein once. Seen here are some 55,000 distinct CDR3 sequences, roughly 5.9% observed once, and the top ten hold under 15%. The time point denotes: sample taken at primary tumor resection. The source material was PBMCs, sampled at surgery. The receptor source for this set is a female donor with early-stage non-small cell lung cancer.

This clonotype was counted between two and nine times. The chain uses TRBV2 and TRBJ1-4; 12 bases are a match to TRBD1. V lost 8 bases, J lost 2 bases, and 9 bases stayed unmatched. Germline assignment: CDR1 SNHLY and CDR2 FYNNEI. The CDR3 has 17 residues. CDR3 nucleotides: TGTGCCAGCCTCCCGGGACAGGGGGCTGGGACTAATGAAAAACTGTTTTTT. Its translation: CASLPGQGAGTNEKLFF.

This clonotype has a count of ten or more. The rearrangement uses TRBV20-1 and TRBJ2-2; 11 bases map to TRBD2. Germline V gives CDR1 DFQATT, CDR2 SNEGSKA (reference sequence). V was clipped by 2 bases and J by 2 bases; unmatched bases: 4. CDR3 length: 16 residues. The CDR3 protein is CSARLAGGLNTGELFF. Here the CDR3 DNA reads TGCAGTGCTAGACTAGCGGGAGGCTTAAACACCGGGGAGCTGTTTTTT.

This clonotype was observed at least ten times. V and J are TRBV21-1 and TRBJ2-7; TRBD2, as called in the table, went unchecked against the DNA. TRBV21-1 is a listed pseudogene. There are 19 residues in the CDR3. CDR3 protein: CASSKVFRLTSGDFPEQYV. In nucleotides, the CDR3 is TGTGCCAGCAGCAAAGTTTTCAGGTTAACTAGCGGGGACTTCCCCGAGCAGTACGTC.

The chain uses TRBV24-1 and TRBJ2-7; 10 bases are shared with TRBD2. The CDR3 consists of 18 residues. In germline, CDR1 is KGHDR, CDR2 SFDVKD. V shed 3 bases and J 7 bases; nucleotides not matched to a gene: 17. The CDR3 coding sequence is TGTGCCACCAGTGATAGGCCCGGGCTAGCGGGAGTGACGGGAGAGCAGTACTTC. It encodes CATSDRPGLAGVTGEQYF.

This clonotype was seen only a few times. DNA for the CDR3: TGTGCCACCCTACTAGCGGGAGGCTACGAGCAGTACTTC. This gives the protein CATLLAGGYEQYF. This chain connects TRBV10-3 to TRBJ2-7, with 12 bases identical to TRBD2. Germline V gene data show CDR1 as ENHRY and CDR2 as SYGVKD. The CDR3 is made up of 13 amino acids. Trimming removed 10 bases from V and 3 bases from J; junction bases left unmatched: 4.

This clonotype was counted at least ten times. This chain connects TRBV28 to TRBJ1-6; no definite D call. Trimming removed 7 bases at V and 0 bases at J, with 10 bases between. Germline V gene sequence: CDR1 MDHEN, CDR2 SYDVKM. The CDR3 spans 15 residues. Here the CDR3 DNA reads TGTGCCAGCATAGGTTTGAGCTCCTATAATTCACCCCTCCACTTT. This gives the protein CASIGLSSYNSPLHF.

This clonotype was counted a few times. CDR3 sequence: CASSLREGSWGEKLFF. The CDR3 DNA reads TGTGCCAGCAGCTTACGGGAAGGCAGCTGGGGGGAAAAACTGTTTTTT. The chain couples TRBV7-8 to TRBJ1-4; possibly TRBD1 for D (5 bases). Trimming stripped 2 bases from V and 8 bases from J, with 18 bases between. This CDR3 spans 16 amino acids. Germline V CDR1 and CDR2: SGHVS, FQNEAQ.

CDR3 sequence: CASSLEPSNTEAFF. The DNA of the CDR3 is TGTGCCAGCAGCTTAGAACCTTCGAACACTGAAGCTTTCTTT. V and J are TRBV11-3 and TRBJ1-1; D gene uncertain. V was shortened by 0 bases and J by 1 base, with 6 bases between the two germline ends. The CDR3 contains 14 residues. Germline V gene sequence: CDR1 SGHNT, CDR2 YENEEA.

The V and J genes are TRBV2 and TRBJ1-6; TRBD1 is a possible D gene (6 bases). Germline-derived CDR1 and CDR2 are SNHLY and FYNNEI. V was shortened by 7 bases and J by 10 bases, with 17 bases between the two germline ends. The CDR3 consists of 14 residues. CDR3 coding DNA: TGTGCCAGCACCGGACAGTTACTAGGATCACCCCTCCACTTT. This sequence encodes CASTGQLLGSPLHF.

The sample holds many counts of this clonotype. V usage is TRBV6-5 and J usage is TRBJ1-1; 10 bases are a match to TRBD1. The V segment lost 4 bases and the J segment 0 bases; nucleotides outside the gene matches: 2. The CDR3 contains 15 residues. CDR1 MNHEY and CDR2 SVGAGI come from the germline V gene. This chain's CDR3 is CASSWTGGMNTEAFF. The CDR3 DNA sequence: TGTGCCAGCAGTTGGACAGGGGGAATGAACACTGAAGCTTTCTTT.

J is TRBJ2-2 and V is TRBV29-1; D may match TRBD1 or TRBD2 (5 bases each). The CDR3 contains 16 residues. With 4 bases removed from V and 5 bases from J, the gap between germline ends came to 20 bases. Germline values: CDR1 SQVTM, CDR2 ANQGSEA. The CDR3 nucleotides are TGCAGCGTTGTATTGGGACCGAATCTCGAAACCGGGGAGCTGTTTTTT. Translation: CSVVLGPNLETGELFF.

There are a few counts of this clonotype. This chain uses TRBV5-1 with TRBJ2-3, with D maybe TRBD2 (5 bases). The CDR3 is 14 residues long. The germline gives CDR1 SGHRS, CDR2 YFSETQ. Trimming pared 1 base from V and 4 bases from J, leaving 10 bases between. The CDR3, as DNA: TGCGCCAGCAGCTTGCCGGGGTCAGCAGATACGCAGTATTTT. This encodes CASSLPGSADTQYF.

V usage is TRBV7-9 and J usage is TRBJ2-2; no firm D call. V lost 5 bases and J lost 4, with 11 bases in between. The germline V gene has CDR1 SEHNR and CDR2 FQNEAQ (reference sequence). The CDR3 is made up of 14 amino acids. The CDR3: CASSPDVVTGELFF. CDR3 DNA: TGTGCCAGCAGCCCCGATGTGGTCACCGGGGAGCTGTTTTTT. The full variable domain, with the rest looked up from reference TRBV7-9 and TRBJ2-2, is DTGVSQNPRHKITKRGQNVTFRCDPISEHNRLYWYRQTLGQGPEFLTYFQNEAQLEKSRLLSDRFSAERPKGSFSTLEIQRTEQGDSAMYLCASSPDVVTGELFFGEGSRLTVL.

The CDR3, as DNA: TGTGCCAGCAGCTTGGCAGGGATCAATCAGCCCCAGCATTTT. This translates into CASSLAGINQPQHF. The chain couples TRBV13 to TRBJ1-5; maybe TRBD1 (5 bases). V dropped 3 bases and J dropped 3 bases, with 9 bases sitting between them. The CDR3 totals 14 residues. Germline values: CDR1 PRHDT, CDR2 FYEKMQ (reference sequence). The full variable domain, in which reference TRBV13 and TRBJ1-5 provide the parts outside the CDR3, is AAGVIQSPRHLIKEKRETATLKCYPIPRHDTVYWYQQGPGQDPQFLISFYEKMQSDKGSIPDRFSAQQFSDYHSELNMSSLELGDSALYFCASSLAGINQPQHFGDGTRLSIL.

V and J are TRBV7-2 and TRBJ2-3; the D gene is possibly TRBD2 (6 bases). The V end was cut by 7 bases, the J end by 1 base, with 15 bases between. Germline V lookup: CDR1 SGHTA, CDR2 FQGNSA. This CDR3 spans 15 amino acids. The CDR3 spells CASTSFTGGTDTQYF. The CDR3 DNA is TGTGCCAGCACCTCCTTCACGGGAGGCACAGATACGCAGTATTTT.

This clonotype was counted a few times. In DNA, the CDR3 is TGTGCCAGCCTGGCCTCGACTAGCGGGGGGGGTTACAATGAGCAGTTCTTC. It codes for CASLASTSGGGYNEQFF. V is TRBV6-6 and J is TRBJ2-1, with 14 bases identical to TRBD2. Losses at the gene ends were 8 bases for V and 4 bases for J; bases not matched to a gene: 10. This CDR3 is 17 amino acids long. Germline V gene sequence: CDR1 MNHNY, CDR2 SVGAGI (reference sequence).

The V gene is TRBV20-1, the J gene TRBJ1-2, with 8 bases aligning to TRBD1. Germline V gene lookup returns CDR1 DFQATT and CDR2 SNEGSKA (reference sequence). The CDR3 length is 15 residues. The V gene end was trimmed by 3 bases and the J gene end by 7 bases; junction bases not matched to a gene: 13. CDR3 nucleotides: TGCAGTGCTAGCGGACTGGACAGGGTTGTCAGTGGCTACACCTTC. Amino acid sequence: CSASGLDRVVSGYTF.

V and J are TRBV5-1 and TRBJ2-6; D remains ambiguous. CDR1 SGHRS and CDR2 YFSETQ come from the germline V gene. The V end was cut by 0 bases, the J end by 0 bases, with 4 bases between. The CDR3 has 15 amino acids. CDR3 amino acids: CASSLANSGANVLTF. Written as DNA, the CDR3 is TGCGCCAGCAGCTTGGCCAACTCTGGGGCCAACGTCCTGACTTTC.

In this sample, this clonotype turned up a few times. The chain is built from TRBV12-3 or TRBV12-4 and TRBJ2-1; perhaps TRBD2 as D (5 bases). V dropped 6 bases and J dropped 5 bases, with 20 bases sitting between them. The CDR3 length is 16 residues. The CDR3 DNA reads as TGTGCCAGCAGCCCACACTCGGCCGCGGAGGACAATGAGCAGTTCTTC. Its protein is CASSPHSAAEDNEQFF.

This clonotype came up many times. The chain joins TRBV20-1 to TRBJ2-1, with 10 bases that match TRBD2. Trimming at V came to 4 bases and at J to 0 bases, leaving 6 bases not matched to a gene. The CDR3 spans 16 residues. Per germline, CDR1 DFQATT and CDR2 SNEGSKA (reference sequence). The CDR3 region is CSAIGLAASSYNEQFF. The CDR3 DNA reads TGCAGTGCTATAGGACTAGCGGCAAGCTCCTACAATGAGCAGTTCTTC.

This clonotype was detected ten times or more. V and J are TRBV20-1 and TRBJ2-3, with D tentatively TRBD2 (5 bases). CDR3 size: 13 residues. Germline V CDR1 and CDR2: DFQATT, SNEGSKA (reference sequence). Trimming removed 3 bases at V and 2 bases at J, with 9 bases between. The CDR3 protein is CSASGVDTDTQYF. DNA of the CDR3: TGCAGTGCTAGCGGGGTGGACACAGATACGCAGTATTTT.

This clonotype was seen a few times. V is TRBV7-2 and J is TRBJ1-5; the match to TRBD1 covers 8 bases. The germline V gene has CDR1 SGHTA and CDR2 FQGNSA. After removal of 5 bases from V and 4 bases from J, the junction contained 10 bases not matched to a gene. The CDR3 extends over 16 amino acids. The CDR3 DNA reads as TGTGCCAGCAGCCCGCAACAGGGGGTTGGAAATCAGCCCCAGCATTTT. Encoded protein: CASSPQQGVGNQPQHF. The full variable domain, with the rest looked up from reference TRBV7-2 and TRBJ1-5, is GAGVSQSPSNKVTEKGKDVELRCDPISGHTALYWYRQSLGQGLEFLIYFQGNSAPDKSGLPSDRFSAERTGGSVSTLTIQRTQQEDSAVYLCASSPQQGVGNQPQHFGDGTRLSIL.

The gene calls are TRBV20-1 and TRBJ2-3; 8 nucleotides align to TRBD1. This CDR3 is 15 amino acids long. Losses at the gene ends were 3 bases for V and 3 bases for J; bases not matched to a gene: 8. CDR1 is DFQATT and CDR2 is SNEGSKA in the germline V gene (reference sequence). This CDR3 is CSARETGGRTDTQYF. The CDR3 region has the DNA TGCAGTGCTAGGGAAACAGGGGGACGAACAGATACGCAGTATTTT.